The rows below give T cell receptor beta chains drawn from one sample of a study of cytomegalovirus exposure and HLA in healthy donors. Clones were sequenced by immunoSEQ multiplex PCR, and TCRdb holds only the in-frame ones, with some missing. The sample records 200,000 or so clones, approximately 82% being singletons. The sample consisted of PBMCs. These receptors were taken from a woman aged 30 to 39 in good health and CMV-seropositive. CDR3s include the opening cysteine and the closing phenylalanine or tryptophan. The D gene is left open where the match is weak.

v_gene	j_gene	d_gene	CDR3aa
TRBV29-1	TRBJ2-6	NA	CSVDLGPGANVLTF
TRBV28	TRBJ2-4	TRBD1	CASSLAGGGNIQYF
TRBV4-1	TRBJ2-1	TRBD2	CASSPGTSGSNEQFF
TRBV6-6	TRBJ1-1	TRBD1	CASSYGQGTEAFF
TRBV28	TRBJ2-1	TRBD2	CASSPAGAMRNEQFF
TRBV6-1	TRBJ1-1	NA	CATDTEFMNTEAFF
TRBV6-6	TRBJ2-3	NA	CASRPPRGRDTDTQYF
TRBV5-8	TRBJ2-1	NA	CASWSGSHNEQFF
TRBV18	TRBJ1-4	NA	CASSPIVQGGNEKLFF
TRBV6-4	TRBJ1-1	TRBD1	CASSQGGYTEAFF
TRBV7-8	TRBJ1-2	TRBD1	CASSFSSDRVSYGYTF
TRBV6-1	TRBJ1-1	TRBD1	CATLSKGQLNTEAFF
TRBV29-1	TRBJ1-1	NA	CSVVSRFPPTEAFF
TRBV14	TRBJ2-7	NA	CASSQVSGVSYEQYF
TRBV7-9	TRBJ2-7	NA	CASSLVGEQYF
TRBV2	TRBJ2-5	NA	CASQGEAGARVTQYF